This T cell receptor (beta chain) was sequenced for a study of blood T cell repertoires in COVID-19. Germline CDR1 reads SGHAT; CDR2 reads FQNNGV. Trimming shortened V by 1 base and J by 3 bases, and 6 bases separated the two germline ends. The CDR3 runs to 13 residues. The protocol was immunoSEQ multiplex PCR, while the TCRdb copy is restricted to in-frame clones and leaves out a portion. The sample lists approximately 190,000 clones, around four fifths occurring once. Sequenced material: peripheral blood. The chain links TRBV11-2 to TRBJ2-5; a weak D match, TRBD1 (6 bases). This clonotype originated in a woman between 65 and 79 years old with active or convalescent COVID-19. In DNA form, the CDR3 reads TGTGCCAGCAGCTTAGGGGACAAAGAGACCCAGTACTTC. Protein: CASSLGDKETQYF.